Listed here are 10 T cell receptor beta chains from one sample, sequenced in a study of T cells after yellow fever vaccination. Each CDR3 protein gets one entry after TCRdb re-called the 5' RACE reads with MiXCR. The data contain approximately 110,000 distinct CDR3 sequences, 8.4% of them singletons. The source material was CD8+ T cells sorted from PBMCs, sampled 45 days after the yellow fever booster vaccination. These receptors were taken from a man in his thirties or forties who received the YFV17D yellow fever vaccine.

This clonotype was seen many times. In DNA, the CDR3 is TGTGCCATCAGTGAATATGTAAGCTCCTACAATGAGCAGTTCTTC. Protein sequence: CAISEYVSSYNEQFF. The chain employs TRBV10-3 and TRBJ2-1; D remains unclear. V was pared by 3 bases and J by 0 bases, with 9 bases between. The CDR3 is 15 amino acids. Germline V gene sequence: CDR1 ENHRY, CDR2 SYGVKD.

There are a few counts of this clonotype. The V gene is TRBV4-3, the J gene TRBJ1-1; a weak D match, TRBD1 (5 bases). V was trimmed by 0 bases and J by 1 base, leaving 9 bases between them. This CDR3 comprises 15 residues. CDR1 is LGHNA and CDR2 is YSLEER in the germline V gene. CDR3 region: CASSQEWDGNTEAFF. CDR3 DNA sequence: TGCGCCAGCAGCCAAGAGTGGGACGGGAACACTGAAGCTTTCTTT.

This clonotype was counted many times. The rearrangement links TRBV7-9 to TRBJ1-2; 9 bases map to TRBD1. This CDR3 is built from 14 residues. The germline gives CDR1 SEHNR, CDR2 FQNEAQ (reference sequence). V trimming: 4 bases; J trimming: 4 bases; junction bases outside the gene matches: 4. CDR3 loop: CASSSGQGIYGYTF. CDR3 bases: TGTGCCAGCAGCTCGGGACAGGGTATCTATGGCTACACCTTC.

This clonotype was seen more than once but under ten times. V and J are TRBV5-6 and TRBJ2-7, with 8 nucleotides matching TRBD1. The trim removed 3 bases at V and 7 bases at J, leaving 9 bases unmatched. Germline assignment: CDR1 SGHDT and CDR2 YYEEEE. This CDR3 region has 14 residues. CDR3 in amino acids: CASSWGTGFREQYF. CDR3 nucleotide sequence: TGTGCCAGCAGCTGGGGGACAGGTTTTAGGGAGCAGTACTTC.

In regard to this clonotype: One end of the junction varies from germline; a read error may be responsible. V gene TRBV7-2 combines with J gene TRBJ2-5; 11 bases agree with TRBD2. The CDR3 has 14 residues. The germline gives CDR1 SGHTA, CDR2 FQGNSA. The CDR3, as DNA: TGTGCCAGCAGCCTAGCGGGAGGCTCGGGTTCCCAGTACTTC. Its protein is CASSLAGGSGSQYF.

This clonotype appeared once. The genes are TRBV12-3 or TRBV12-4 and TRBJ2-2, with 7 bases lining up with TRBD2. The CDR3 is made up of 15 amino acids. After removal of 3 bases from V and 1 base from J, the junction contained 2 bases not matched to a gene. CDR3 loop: CASSFSGGNTGELFF. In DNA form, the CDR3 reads TGTGCCAGCAGTTTTTCGGGAGGGAACACCGGGGAGCTGTTTTTT.

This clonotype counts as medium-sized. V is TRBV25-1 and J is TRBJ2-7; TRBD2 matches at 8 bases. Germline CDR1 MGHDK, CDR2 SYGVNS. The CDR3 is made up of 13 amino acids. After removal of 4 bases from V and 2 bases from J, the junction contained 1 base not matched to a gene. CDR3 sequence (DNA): TGTGCCAGCAGTGGACTAGCGACCTACGAGCAGTACTTC. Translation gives CASSGLATYEQYF.

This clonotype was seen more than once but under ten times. CDR3 nucleotides: TGCAGTGCTAGAGACATGATAAAATTGACTAGACAGGACAATGAGCAGTTCTTC. It translates to CSARDMIKLTRQDNEQFF. The rearrangement joins TRBV20-1 to TRBJ2-1; the D gene could be TRBD1 or TRBD2 (6 bases each). CDR1 and CDR2 from the germline V gene are DFQATT and SNEGSKA (reference sequence). This CDR3 has 18 residues. Trimming removed 0 bases from V and 5 bases from J, with 23 bases in between.

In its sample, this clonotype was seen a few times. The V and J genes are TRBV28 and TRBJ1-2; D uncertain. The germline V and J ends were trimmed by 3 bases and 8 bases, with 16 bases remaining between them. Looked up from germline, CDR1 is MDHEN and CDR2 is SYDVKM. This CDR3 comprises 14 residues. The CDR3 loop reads CASSFDTGVSGYTF. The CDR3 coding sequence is TGTGCCAGCAGTTTTGATACTGGGGTGTCGGGCTACACCTTC.

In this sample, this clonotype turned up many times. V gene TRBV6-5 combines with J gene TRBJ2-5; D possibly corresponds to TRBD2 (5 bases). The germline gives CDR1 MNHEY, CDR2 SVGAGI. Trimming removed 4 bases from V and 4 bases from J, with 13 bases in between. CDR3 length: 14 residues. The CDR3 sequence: CASSLNVGRETQYF. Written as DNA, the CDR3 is TGTGCCAGCAGTTTAAATGTAGGGAGAGAGACCCAGTACTTC.